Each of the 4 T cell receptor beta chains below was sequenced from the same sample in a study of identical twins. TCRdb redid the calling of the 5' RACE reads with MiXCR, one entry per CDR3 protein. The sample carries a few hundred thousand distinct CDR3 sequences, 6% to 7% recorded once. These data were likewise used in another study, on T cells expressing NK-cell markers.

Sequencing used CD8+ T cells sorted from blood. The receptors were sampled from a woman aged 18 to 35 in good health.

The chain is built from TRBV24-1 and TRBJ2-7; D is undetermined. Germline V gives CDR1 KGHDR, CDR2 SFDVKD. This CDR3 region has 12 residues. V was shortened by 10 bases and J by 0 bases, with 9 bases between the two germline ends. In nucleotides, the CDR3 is TGTGCCACAACCCAAATCTCCTACGAGCAGTACTTC. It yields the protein CATTQISYEQYF.

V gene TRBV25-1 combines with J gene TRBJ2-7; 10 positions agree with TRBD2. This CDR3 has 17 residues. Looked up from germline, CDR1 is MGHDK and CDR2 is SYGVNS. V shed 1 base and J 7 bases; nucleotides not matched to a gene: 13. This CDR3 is CASSESSSSGRVLEQYF. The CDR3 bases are TGTGCCAGCAGTGAATCGTCCTCTAGCGGGAGAGTTTTGGAGCAGTACTTC.

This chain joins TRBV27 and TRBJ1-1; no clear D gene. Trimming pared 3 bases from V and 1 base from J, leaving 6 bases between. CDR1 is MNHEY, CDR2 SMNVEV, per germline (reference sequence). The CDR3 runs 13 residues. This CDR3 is CASSFVSNTEAFF. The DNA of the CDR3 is TGTGCCAGCAGTTTCGTCTCGAACACTGAAGCTTTCTTT.

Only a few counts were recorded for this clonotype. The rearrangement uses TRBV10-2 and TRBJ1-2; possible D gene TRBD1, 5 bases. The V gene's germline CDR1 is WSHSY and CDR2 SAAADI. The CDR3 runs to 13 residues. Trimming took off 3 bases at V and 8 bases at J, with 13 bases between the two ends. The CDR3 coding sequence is TGCGCCAGCAGTGAAAGAGGGGTTGACGGCTACACCTTC. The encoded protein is CASSERGVDGYTF.